This TCR beta chain was identified in a study of blood T cell repertoires in COVID-19. Study summary: Samples of COVID-19 (acute and convalescent) were obtained from the United States, Italy and Spain.

Profiled with immunoSEQ multiplex PCR; TCRdb holds only in-frame clones, not every one. Altogether around 300,000 clones are present, over 75% being singletons, with the ten largest covering 2.4%. In germline, CDR1 is SGHRS, CDR2 YFSETQ. This CDR3 is 13 amino acids long. With 4 bases clipped from V and 7 bases from J, the junction kept 7 bases outside the gene matches. Sequenced: PBMCs or T cells enriched from blood (not recorded which). The rearrangement uses TRBV5-1 and TRBJ1-2; 7 nucleotides agree with TRBD1. This clonotype was sampled from a young woman who had recovered from COVID-19. The CDR3 DNA is TGCGCCAGCAGCACCGACAGGGTTGGTGGCTACACCTTC. Its protein is CASSTDRVGGYTF.